This record concerns one T cell receptor (beta chain) sequence. Its target is unknown. This sample stems from a study of cytomegalovirus exposure and HLA in healthy donors. Study conclusions and caveats: The study carried out a later analysis of TCR beta sequences. It associated 15,000 to 20,000 of them with specific HLA alleles at a false discovery rate of 0.05.

With 60 Vbeta and 13 Jbeta primers, the PCR was carried out. The repertoire was sequenced with immunoSEQ multiplex PCR; TCRdb's copy has only in-frame clones and lacks some. The table records 110,000 or so clones, roughly four fifths of them present only once. The germline V gene encodes CDR1 SGHDT and CDR2 YYEEEE. V shed 0 bases and J shed 2 bases, with 8 bases lying between them. This CDR3 is built from 14 residues. This receptor was taken from a woman aged 18-29 years in good health and CMV-seronegative. The sequenced sample was PBMCs. The chain employs TRBV5-6 and TRBJ2-5; D is uncertain. As DNA, the CDR3 is TGTGCCAGCAGCTTGGTTGGCTCTCAAGAGACCCAGTACTTC. Protein sequence: CASSLVGSQETQYF.